This T cell receptor (beta chain) was obtained from a study of blood T cell repertoires in COVID-19. To note about this clone: This sample includes further DNA sequences coding for the same CDR3.

The table came from immunoSEQ multiplex PCR; TCRdb's copy has only in-frame clones and leaves some out. Of 350,000 to 450,000 clones detected, roughly 90% appear once; the ten largest clones hold 1% to 1.5%. The CDR3 extends over 15 amino acids. Germline CDR1 MNHEY, CDR2 SMNVEV (reference sequence). Trimming stripped 2 bases from V and 1 base from J, with 9 bases between. J is TRBJ1-5 and V is TRBV27, with D possibly TRBD1 on 6 matching bases. This receptor was taken from a man between 40 and 49 years old with acute or convalescent COVID-19. Sequenced sample: peripheral blood. For the CDR3, the DNA is TGTGCCAGCAGTTTAGCCCAGGGGAGCAATCAGCCCCAGCATTTT. Translation gives CASSLAQGSNQPQHF.